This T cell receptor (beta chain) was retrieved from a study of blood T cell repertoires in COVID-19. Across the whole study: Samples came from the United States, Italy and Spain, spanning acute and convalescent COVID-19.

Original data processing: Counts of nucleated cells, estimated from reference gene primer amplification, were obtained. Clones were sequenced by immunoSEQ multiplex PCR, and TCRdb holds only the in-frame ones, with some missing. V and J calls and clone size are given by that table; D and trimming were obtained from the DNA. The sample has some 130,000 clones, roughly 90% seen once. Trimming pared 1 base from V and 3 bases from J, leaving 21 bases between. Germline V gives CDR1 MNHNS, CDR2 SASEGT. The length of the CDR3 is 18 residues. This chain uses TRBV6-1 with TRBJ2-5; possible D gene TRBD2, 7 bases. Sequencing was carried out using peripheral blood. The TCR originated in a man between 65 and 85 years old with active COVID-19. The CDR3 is CASSEGEAGPRGKETQYF. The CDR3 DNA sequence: TGTGCCAGCAGTGAAGGGGAAGCGGGGCCAAGGGGGAAAGAGACCCAGTACTTC.